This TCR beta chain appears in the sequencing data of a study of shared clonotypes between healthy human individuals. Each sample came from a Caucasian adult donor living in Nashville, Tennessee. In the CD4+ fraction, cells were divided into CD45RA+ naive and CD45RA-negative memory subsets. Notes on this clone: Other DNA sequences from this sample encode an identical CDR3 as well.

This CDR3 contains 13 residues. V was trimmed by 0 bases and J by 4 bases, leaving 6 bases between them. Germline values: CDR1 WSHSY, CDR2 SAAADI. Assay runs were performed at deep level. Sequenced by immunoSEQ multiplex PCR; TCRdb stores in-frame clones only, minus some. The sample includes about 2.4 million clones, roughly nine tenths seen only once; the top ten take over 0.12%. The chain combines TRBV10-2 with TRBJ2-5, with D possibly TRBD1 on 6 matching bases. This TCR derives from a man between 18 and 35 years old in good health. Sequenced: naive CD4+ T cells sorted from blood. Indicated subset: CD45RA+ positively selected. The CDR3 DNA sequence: TGCGCCAGCAGTGAGTCAGGGGGAGAGACCCAGTACTTC. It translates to CASSESGGETQYF.